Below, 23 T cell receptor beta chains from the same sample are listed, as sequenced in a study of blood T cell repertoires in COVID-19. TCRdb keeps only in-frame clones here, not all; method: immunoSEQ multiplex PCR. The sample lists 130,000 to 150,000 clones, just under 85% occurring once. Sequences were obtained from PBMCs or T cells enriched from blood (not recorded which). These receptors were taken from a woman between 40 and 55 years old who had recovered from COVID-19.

In DNA form, the CDR3 reads TGTGCCAGTAGTATAGGGATAACGGACAGGGGGGACGAGCAGTTCTTC. Translation gives CASSIGITDRGDEQFF. This chain uses TRBV19 with TRBJ2-1, with 10 bases matching TRBD1. The CDR3 contains 16 residues. The junction had 10 bases not matched to a gene; V was cut back by 1 base and J by 10 bases. CDR1 is LNHDA, CDR2 SQIVND, per germline (reference sequence).

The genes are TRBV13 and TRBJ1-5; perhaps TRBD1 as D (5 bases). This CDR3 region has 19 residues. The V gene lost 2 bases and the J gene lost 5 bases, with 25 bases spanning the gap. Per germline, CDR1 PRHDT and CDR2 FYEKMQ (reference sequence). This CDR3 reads CASSLLGLTVGGSDQPQHF. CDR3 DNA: TGTGCCAGCAGCTTATTAGGCCTTACTGTGGGGGGGTCGGATCAGCCCCAGCATTTT.

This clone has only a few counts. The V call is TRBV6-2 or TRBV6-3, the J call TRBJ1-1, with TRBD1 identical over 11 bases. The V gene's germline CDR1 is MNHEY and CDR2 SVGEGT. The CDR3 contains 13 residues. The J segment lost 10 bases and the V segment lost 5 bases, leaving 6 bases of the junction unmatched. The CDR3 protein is CASSLPGQGGAFF. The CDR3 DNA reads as TGTGCCAGCAGTCTACCGGGACAGGGGGGAGCTTTCTTT.

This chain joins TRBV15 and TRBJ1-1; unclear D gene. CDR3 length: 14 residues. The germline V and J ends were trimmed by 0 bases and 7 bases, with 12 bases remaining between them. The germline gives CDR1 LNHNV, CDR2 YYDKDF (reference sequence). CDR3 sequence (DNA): TGTGCCACCAGCAGAGATGCGGGCGCCGGTGAAGCTTTCTTT. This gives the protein CATSRDAGAGEAFF.

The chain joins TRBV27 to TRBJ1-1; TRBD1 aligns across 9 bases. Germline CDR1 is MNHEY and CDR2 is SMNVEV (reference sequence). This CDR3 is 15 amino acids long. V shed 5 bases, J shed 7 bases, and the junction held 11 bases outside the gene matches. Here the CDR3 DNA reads TGTGCCAGCAGTGCTCCGGGACAGGGCCTCTATGAAGCTTTCTTT. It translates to CASSAPGQGLYEAFF.

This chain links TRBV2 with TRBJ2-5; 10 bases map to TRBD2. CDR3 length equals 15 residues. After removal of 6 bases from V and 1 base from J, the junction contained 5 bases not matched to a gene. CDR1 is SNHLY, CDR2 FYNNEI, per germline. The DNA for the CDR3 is TGTGCCAGCAGCCGACTAGCGGGCCCCCAAGAGACCCAGTACTTC. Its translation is CASSRLAGPQETQYF.

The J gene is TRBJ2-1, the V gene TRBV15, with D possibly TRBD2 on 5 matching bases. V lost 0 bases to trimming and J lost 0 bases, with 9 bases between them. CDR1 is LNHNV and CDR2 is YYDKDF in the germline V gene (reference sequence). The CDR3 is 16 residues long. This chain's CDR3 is CATSRDRELSYNEQFF. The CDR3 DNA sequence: TGTGCCACCAGCAGAGATCGGGAACTCTCCTACAATGAGCAGTTCTTC.

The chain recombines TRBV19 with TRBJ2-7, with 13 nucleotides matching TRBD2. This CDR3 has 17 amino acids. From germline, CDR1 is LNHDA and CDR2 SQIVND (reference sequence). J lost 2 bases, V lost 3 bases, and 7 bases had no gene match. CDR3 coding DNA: TGTGCCAGTAGTATTAACCCTGGACTAGCGGGGGCCTACGAGCAGTACTTC. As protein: CASSINPGLAGAYEQYF.

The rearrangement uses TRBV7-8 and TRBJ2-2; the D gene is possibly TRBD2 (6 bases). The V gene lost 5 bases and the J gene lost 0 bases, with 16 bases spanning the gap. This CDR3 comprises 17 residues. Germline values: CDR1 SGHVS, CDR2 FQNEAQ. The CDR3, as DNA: TGTGCCAGCAGCCCGAGGGCGGGGAACGCGAACACCGGGGAGCTGTTTTTT. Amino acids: CASSPRAGNANTGELFF.

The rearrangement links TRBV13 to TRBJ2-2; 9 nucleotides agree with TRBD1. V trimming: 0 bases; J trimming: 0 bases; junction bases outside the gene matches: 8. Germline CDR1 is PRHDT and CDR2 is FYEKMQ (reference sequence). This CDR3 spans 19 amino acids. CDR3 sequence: CASSLGRPGQGPNTGELFF. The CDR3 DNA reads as TGTGCCAGCAGCTTAGGACGTCCGGGACAGGGACCGAACACCGGGGAGCTGTTTTTT.

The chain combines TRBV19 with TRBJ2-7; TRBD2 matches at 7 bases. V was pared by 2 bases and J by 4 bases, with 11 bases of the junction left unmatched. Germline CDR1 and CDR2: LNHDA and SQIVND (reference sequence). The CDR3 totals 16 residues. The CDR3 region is CASSITQLATTYEQYF. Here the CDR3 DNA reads TGTGCCAGTAGTATAACTCAACTAGCGACCACTTACGAGCAGTACTTC.

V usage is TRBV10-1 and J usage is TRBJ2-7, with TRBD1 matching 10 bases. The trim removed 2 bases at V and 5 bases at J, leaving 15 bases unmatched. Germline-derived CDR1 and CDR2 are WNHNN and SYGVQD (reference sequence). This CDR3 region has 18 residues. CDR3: CASSERQGAPGSADEQYF. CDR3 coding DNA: TGCGCCAGCAGTGAGAGACAGGGGGCCCCCGGATCGGCTGACGAGCAGTACTTC.

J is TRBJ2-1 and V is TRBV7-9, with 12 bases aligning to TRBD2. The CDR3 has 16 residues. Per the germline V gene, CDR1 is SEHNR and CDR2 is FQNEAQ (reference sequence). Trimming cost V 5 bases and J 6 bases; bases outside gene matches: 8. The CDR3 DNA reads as TGTGCCAGCAGCGACCCGGGACTAGCGGGTCCCAATGAGCAGTTCTTC. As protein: CASSDPGLAGPNEQFF.

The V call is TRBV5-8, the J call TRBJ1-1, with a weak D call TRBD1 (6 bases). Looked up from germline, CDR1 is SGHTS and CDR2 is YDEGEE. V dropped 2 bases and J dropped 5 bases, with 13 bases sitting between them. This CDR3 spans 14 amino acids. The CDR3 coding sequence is TGTGCCAGCAGCTTCATTACAGGGTCGACTGAAGCTTTCTTT. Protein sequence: CASSFITGSTEAFF.

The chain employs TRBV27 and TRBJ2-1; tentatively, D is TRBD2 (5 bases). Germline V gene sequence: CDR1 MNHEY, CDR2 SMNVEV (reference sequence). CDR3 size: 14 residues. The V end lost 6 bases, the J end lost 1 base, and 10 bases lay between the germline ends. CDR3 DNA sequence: TGTGCCAGCAGCGGGGTAGGGTCCTACAATGAGCAGTTCTTC. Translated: CASSGVGSYNEQFF.

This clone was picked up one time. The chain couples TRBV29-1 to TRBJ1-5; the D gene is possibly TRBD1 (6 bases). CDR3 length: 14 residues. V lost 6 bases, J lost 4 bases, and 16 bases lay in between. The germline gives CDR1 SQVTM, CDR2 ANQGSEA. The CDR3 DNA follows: TGCAGCGTCGGATACGGGACACCAAATCAGCCCCAGCATTTT. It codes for CSVGYGTPNQPQHF.

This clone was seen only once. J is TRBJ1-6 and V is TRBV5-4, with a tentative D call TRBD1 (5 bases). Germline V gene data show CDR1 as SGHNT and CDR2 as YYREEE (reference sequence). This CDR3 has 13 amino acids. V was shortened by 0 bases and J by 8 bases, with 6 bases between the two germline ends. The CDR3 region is CASSLDRYSPLHF. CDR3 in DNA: TGTGCCAGCAGCTTGGACAGGTATTCACCCCTCCACTTT.

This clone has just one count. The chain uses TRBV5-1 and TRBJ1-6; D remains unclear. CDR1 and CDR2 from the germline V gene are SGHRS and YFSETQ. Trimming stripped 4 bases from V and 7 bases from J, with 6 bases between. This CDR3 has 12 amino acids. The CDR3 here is CASSVENSPLHF. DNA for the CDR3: TGCGCCAGCAGCGTAGAGAATTCACCCCTCCACTTT.

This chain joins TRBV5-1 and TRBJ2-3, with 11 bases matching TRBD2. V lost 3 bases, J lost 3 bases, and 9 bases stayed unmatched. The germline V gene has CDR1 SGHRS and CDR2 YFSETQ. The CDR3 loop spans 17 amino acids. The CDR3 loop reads CASSSEGRLAGTDTQYF. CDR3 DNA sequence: TGCGCCAGCAGCTCCGAGGGCCGACTAGCGGGGACAGATACGCAGTATTTT. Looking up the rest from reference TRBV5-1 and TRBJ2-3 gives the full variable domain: KAGVTQTPRYLIKTRGQQVTLSCSPISGHRSVSWYQQTPGQGLQFLFEYFSETQRNKGNFPGRFSGRQFSNSRSEMNVSTLELGDSALYLCASSSEGRLAGTDTQYFGPGTRLTVL.

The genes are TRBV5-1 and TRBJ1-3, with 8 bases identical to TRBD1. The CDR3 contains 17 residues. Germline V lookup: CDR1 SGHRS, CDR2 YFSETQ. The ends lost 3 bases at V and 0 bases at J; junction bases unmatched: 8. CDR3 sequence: CASSSTGEIGSGNTIYF. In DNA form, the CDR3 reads TGCGCCAGCAGCTCGACAGGGGAGATAGGCTCTGGAAACACCATATATTTT.

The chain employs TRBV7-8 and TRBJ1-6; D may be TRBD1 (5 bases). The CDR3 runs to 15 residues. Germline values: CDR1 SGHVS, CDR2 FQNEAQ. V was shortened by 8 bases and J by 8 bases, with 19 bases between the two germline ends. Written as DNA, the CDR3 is TGTGCCAGCCTAAACGGAGGGGACTCGGATTCACCCCTCCACTTT. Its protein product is CASLNGGDSDSPLHF.

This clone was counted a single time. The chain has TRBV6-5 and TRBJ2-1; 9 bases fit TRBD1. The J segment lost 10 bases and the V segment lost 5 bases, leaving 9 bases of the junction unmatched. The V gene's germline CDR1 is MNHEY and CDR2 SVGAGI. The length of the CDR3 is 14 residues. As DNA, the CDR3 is TGTGCCAGCAGTACCCGGGACAGGGCCAAGGAGCAGTTCTTC. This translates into CASSTRDRAKEQFF.

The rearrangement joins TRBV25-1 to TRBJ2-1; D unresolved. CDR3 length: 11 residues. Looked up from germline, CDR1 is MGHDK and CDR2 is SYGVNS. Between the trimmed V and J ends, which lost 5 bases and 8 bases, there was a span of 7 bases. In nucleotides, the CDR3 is TGTGCCAGCAGTCCCCGTGATGAGCAGTTCTTC. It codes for CASSPRDEQFF.